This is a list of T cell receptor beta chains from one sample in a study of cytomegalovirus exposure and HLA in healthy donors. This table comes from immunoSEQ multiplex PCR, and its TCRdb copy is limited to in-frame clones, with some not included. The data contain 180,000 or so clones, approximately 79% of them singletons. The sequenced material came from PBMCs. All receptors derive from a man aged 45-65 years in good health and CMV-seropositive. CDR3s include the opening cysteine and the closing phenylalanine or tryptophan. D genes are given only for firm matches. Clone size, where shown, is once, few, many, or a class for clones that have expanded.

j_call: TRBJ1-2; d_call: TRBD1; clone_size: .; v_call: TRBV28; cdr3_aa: CASSTGGHYGYTF; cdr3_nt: TGTGCCAGCAGTACAGGGGGCCACTATGGCTACACCTTC
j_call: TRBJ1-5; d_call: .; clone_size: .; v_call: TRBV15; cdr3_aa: CATSRGRPRGTNQPQHF; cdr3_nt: TGTGCCACCAGCAGAGGGCGACCCCGCGGAACAAATCAGCCCCAGCATTTT
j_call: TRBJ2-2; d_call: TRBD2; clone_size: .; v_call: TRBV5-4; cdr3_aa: CASSPGGGTNTGELFF; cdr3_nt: TGTGCCAGCAGCCCGGGAGGGGGAACGAACACCGGGGAGCTGTTTTTT
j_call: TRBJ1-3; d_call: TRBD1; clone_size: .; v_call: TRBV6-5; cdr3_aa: CASRRQGAGNTIYF; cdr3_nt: TGTGCCAGCAGACGACAGGGAGCTGGAAACACCATATATTTT
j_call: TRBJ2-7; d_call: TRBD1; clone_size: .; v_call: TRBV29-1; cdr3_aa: CSVESADRGSYEQYF; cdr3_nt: TGCAGCGTTGAATCGGCGGACAGGGGTTCCTACGAGCAGTACTTC
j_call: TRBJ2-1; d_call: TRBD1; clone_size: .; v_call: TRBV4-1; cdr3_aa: CASSQTGEPRKFF; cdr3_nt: TGCGCCAGCAGCCAGACAGGGGAACCTAGGAAGTTCTTC
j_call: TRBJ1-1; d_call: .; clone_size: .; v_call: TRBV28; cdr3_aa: CASSLIWQNTEAFF; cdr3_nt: TGTGCCAGCAGTTTAATATGGCAGAACACTGAAGCTTTCTTT
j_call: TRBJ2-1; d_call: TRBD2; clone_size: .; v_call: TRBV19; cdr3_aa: CASSIWGGEQFF; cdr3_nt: TGTGCCAGTAGTATCTGGGGGGGGGAGCAGTTCTTC
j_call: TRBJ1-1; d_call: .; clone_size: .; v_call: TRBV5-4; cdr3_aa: CASSFRREDTEAFF; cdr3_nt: TGTGCCAGCAGCTTTAGAAGAGAGGACACTGAAGCTTTCTTT
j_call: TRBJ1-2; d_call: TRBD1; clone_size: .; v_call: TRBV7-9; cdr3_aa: CASSLGDSFNYGYTF; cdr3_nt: TGTGCCAGCAGCTTAGGGGACAGTTTTAACTATGGCTACACCTTC
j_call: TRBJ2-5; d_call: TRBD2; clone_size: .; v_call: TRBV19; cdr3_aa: CASSGGGTLRETQYF; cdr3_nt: TGTGCCAGTAGTGGCGGGGGAACCCTCCGGGAGACCCAGTACTTC
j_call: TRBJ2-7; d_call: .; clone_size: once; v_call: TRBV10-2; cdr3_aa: CASSVMGTPYEQYF; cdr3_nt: TGCGCCAGCAGTGTAATGGGGACACCCTACGAGCAGTACTTC
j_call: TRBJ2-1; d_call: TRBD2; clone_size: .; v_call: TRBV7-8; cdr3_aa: CASNLAGPSSYNEQFF; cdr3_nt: TGTGCCAGCAACCTAGCGGGGCCGAGCTCCTACAATGAGCAGTTCTTC
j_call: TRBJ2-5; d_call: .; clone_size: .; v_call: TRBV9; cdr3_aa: CASSVGESVGYYETQYF; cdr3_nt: TGTGCCAGCAGCGTCGGGGAGAGTGTAGGATACTACGAGACCCAGTACTTC
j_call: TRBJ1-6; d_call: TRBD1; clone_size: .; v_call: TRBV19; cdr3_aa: CASSADRGRNSPLHF; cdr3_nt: TGTGCCAGTAGTGCCGACAGGGGCCGGAATTCACCCCTCCACTTT
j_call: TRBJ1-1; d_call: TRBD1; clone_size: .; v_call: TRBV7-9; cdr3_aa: CSSSLETGNEAFF; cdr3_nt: TGTTCCAGCAGCTTAGAGACAGGGAATGAAGCTTTCTTT
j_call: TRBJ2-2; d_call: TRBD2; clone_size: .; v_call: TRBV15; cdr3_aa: CATIPAGTTGELFF; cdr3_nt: TGTGCCACCATCCCAGCGGGGACCACCGGGGAGCTGTTTTTT
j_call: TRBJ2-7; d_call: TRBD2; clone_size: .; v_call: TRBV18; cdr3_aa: CASSATGRGGEQYF; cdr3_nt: TGTGCCAGCTCGGCGACGGGCCGGGGGGGCGAGCAGTACTTC
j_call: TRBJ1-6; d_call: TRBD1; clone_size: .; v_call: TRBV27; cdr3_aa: CASRRDRENLPLHF; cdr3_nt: TGTGCCAGCAGGCGGGACAGGGAGAATTTACCCCTCCACTTT
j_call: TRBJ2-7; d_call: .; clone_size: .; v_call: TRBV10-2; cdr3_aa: CASTEDYEQYF; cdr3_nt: TGCGCCAGCACCGAGGATTACGAGCAGTACTTC
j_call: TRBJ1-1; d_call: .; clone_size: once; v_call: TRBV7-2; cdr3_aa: CASSPQGGGTEAFF; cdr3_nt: TGTGCCAGCAGCCCCCAGGGAGGTGGAACTGAAGCTTTCTTT
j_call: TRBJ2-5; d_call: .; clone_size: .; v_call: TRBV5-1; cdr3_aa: CASSLGGVKETQYF; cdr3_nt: TGCGCCAGCAGCTTGGGCGGAGTCAAAGAGACCCAGTACTTC
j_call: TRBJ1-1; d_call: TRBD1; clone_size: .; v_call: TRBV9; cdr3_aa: CASSVTGGAWDTEAFF; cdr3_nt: TGTGCCAGCAGCGTAACAGGGGGCGCTTGGGACACTGAAGCTTTCTTT
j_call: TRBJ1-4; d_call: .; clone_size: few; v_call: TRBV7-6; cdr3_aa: CASSLGRQPNEKLFF; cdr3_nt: TGTGCCAGCAGCTTAGGGAGACAGCCTAATGAAAAACTGTTTTTT
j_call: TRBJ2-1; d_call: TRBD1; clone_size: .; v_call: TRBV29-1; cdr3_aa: CSVELGTGVWGNEQFF; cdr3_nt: TGCAGCGTTGAACTTGGGACAGGGGTGTGGGGCAATGAGCAGTTCTTC
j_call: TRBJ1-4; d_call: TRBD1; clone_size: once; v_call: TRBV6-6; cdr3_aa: CASSYGGTGYEKLFF; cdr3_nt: TGTGCCAGCAGTTACGGTGGGACAGGATATGAAAAACTGTTTTTT